A single sample is the source of the 10 T cell receptor beta chains below, sequenced in a study of blood T cell repertoires in COVID-19. Libraries were prepared by immunoSEQ multiplex PCR; TCRdb keeps only in-frame clonotypes and omits some of them. The sample lists about 27,000 clones; 82% were seen once. Material for sequencing was peripheral blood. The receptors were sampled from a man aged 80 or over with active or convalescent COVID-19.

This clone was seen only a few times. The chain recombines TRBV7-2 with TRBJ1-5, with D unresolved. CDR3 length equals 13 residues. V was trimmed by 2 bases and J by 7 bases, leaving 9 bases between them. Germline V CDR1 and CDR2: SGHTA, FQGNSA. CDR3 loop: CASSLISVQPQHF. CDR3 sequence (DNA): TGTGCCAGCAGCTTAATCTCGGTCCAGCCCCAGCATTTT.

This rearrangement joins TRBV10-3 to TRBJ2-7, with a tentative D call TRBD1 (6 bases). The CDR3 has 13 amino acids. Germline CDR1 reads ENHRY; CDR2 reads SYGVKD. The germline V and J ends were trimmed by 6 bases and 2 bases, with 11 bases remaining between them. The CDR3: CAIRGAETYEQYF. The CDR3 bases are TGTGCCATCAGGGGGGCAGAAACCTACGAGCAGTACTTC.

This clone occurred a few times. This sequence joins TRBV5-1 and TRBJ2-7; TRBD1 aligns across 7 bases. V lost 0 bases, J lost 6 bases, and 6 bases stayed unmatched. The CDR3 extends over 14 amino acids. Germline-derived CDR1 and CDR2 are SGHRS and YFSETQ. The CDR3 sequence: CASSLEVSGGEQYF. The CDR3 DNA is TGCGCCAGCAGCTTGGAGGTGTCAGGGGGCGAGCAGTACTTC.

The chain recombines TRBV7-2 with TRBJ2-7; 7 nucleotides agree with TRBD2. The ends lost 1 base at V and 2 bases at J; junction bases unmatched: 8. The CDR3 contains 16 residues. The V gene's germline CDR1 is SGHTA and CDR2 FQGNSA. CDR3 residues: CASSLVPLAAPYEQYF. In nucleotides, the CDR3 is TGTGCCAGCAGCTTAGTTCCCCTAGCGGCCCCCTACGAGCAGTACTTC.

V and J are TRBV7-2 and TRBJ2-7; D ambiguous. V lost 2 bases to trimming and J lost 4 bases, with 12 bases between them. CDR1 is SGHTA and CDR2 is FQGNSA in the germline V gene. CDR3 size: 14 residues. The CDR3 region is CASSLSPRLYEQYF. The CDR3 coding sequence is TGTGCCAGCAGCTTATCCCCCAGACTTTACGAGCAGTACTTC. The variable domain in full, with the rest retrieved from reference TRBV7-2 and TRBJ2-7, is GAGVSQSPSNKVTEKGKDVELRCDPISGHTALYWYRQSLGQGLEFLIYFQGNSAPDKSGLPSDRFSAERTGGSVSTLTIQRTQQEDSAVYLCASSLSPRLYEQYFGPGTRLTVT.

The chain couples TRBV6-5 to TRBJ2-7; a possible D gene is TRBD2 (6 bases). Trimming stripped 8 bases from V and 2 bases from J, with 16 bases between. The germline gives CDR1 MNHEY, CDR2 SVGAGI. This CDR3 comprises 14 residues. CDR3 coding DNA: TGTGCCAGCGGTCGCCCGGGAGCCCCCTACGAGCAGTACTTC. It translates to CASGRPGAPYEQYF.

The DNA for the CDR3 is TGCAGCGTTGAGGAGGGTTTCGAGTCCACTGAAGCTTTCTTT. Translated: CSVEEGFESTEAFF. J is TRBJ1-1 and V is TRBV29-1; D call uncertain. CDR1 and CDR2 from the germline V gene are SQVTM and ANQGSEA. The germline V and J ends were trimmed by 3 bases and 4 bases, with 15 bases remaining between them. The CDR3 loop spans 14 amino acids.

The gene calls are TRBV4-2 and TRBJ2-1; D is uncertain. Trimming left V 0 bases short and J 10 bases short, with 16 bases between. CDR1 and CDR2 from the germline V gene are LGHNA and YNFKEQ. The length of the CDR3 is 15 residues. CDR3 in amino acids: CASSQEPASLREQFF. The CDR3 nucleotides are TGTGCCAGCAGCCAAGAGCCCGCTTCGCTTAGAGAGCAGTTCTTC.

The chain is built from TRBV23-1 and TRBJ2-7, with 9 bases identical to TRBD2. TRBV23-1 carries the ORF label, with uncertain function. Trimming cost V 3 bases and J 0 bases; bases outside gene matches: 6. The CDR3 spans 16 residues. CDR3 in amino acids: CASSQTSGHFSYEQYF. CDR3 bases: TGCGCCAGCAGTCAGACTAGCGGACATTTCTCCTACGAGCAGTACTTC.

The rearrangement links TRBV19 to TRBJ1-3; 12 bases agree with TRBD1. The CDR3 is 14 residues long. Germline V gene data show CDR1 as LNHDA and CDR2 as SQIVND (reference sequence). J was trimmed by 2 bases and V by 8 bases; bases with no gene match: 1. CDR3 nucleotides: TGTGCCAGTCGGGACAGGGGGCCTGGAAACACCATATATTTT. Protein: CASRDRGPGNTIYF.